This entry describes one TCR beta chain. The data originate from a study of T cell changes during pregnancy in multiple sclerosis. Here immunoSEQ multiplex PCR was the method, and the copy in TCRdb shows in-frame clones only, minus some. Here the sample spans about 59,000 clones, 93% being singletons. Germline loops: CDR1 SGHAT, CDR2 FQDESV (reference sequence). This CDR3 spans 15 amino acids. The ends were cut back, 5 bases at V and 0 bases at J, with 8 bases in the middle. Sequencing was performed on CD4+ T cells from peripheral blood mononuclear cells, taken before pregnancy. This sequence was found in a female donor with multiple sclerosis, enrolled in a pregnancy study. The gene calls are TRBV11-1 and TRBJ2-6; D remains unclear. The CDR3 region is CASSTTDSGANVLTF. DNA of the CDR3: TGTGCCAGCAGCACGACTGACTCTGGGGCCAACGTCCTGACTTTC.